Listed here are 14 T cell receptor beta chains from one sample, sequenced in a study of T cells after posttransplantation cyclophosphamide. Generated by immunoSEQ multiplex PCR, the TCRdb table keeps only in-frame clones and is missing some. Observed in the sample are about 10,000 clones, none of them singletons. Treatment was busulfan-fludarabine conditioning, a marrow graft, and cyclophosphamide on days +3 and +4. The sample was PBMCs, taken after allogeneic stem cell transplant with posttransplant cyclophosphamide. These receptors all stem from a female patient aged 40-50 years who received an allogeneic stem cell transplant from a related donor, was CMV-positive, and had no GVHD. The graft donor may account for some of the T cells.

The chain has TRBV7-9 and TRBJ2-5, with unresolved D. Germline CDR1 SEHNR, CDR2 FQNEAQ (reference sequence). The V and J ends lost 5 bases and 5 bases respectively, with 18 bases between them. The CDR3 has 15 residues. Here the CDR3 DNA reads TGTGCCAGCAGCCCAAAACGACACACACAGGAGACCCAGTACTTC. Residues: CASSPKRHTQETQYF.

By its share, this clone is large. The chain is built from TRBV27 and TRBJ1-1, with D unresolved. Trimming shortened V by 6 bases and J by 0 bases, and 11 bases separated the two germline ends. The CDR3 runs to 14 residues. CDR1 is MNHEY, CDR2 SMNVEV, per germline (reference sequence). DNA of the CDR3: TGTGCCAGCAGCCCGGTTGCGGTGAACACTGAAGCTTTCTTT. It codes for CASSPVAVNTEAFF.

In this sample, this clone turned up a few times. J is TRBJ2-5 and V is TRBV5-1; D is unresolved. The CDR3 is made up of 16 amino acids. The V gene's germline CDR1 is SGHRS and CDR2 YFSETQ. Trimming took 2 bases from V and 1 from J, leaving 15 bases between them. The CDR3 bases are TGCGCCAGCAGCTTCCCGGAACTATTAAGCCAAGAGACCCAGTACTTC. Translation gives CASSFPELLSQETQYF.

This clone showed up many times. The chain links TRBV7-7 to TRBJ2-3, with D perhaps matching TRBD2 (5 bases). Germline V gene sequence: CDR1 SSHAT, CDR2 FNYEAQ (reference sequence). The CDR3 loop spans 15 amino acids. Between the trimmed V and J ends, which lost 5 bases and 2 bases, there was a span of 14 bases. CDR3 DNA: TGTGCCAGCAGCGCCCGCGGCGGACTCACAGATACGCAGTATTTT. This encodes CASSARGGLTDTQYF.

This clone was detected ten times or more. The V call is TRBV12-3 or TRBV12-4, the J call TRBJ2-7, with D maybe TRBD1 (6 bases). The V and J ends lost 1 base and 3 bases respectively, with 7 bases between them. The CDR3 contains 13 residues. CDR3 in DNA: TGTGCCAGCAGTTTAGTACAGGGCTACGAGCAGTACTTC. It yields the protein CASSLVQGYEQYF.

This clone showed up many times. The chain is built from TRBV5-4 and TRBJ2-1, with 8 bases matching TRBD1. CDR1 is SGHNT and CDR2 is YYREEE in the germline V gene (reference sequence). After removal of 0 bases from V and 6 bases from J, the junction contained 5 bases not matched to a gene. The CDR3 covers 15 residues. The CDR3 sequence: CASSLDATGVNEQFF. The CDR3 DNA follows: TGTGCCAGCAGCTTGGACGCGACAGGGGTCAATGAGCAGTTCTTC.

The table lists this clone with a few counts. CDR3 protein: CASRQGGQPQHF. The DNA for the CDR3 is TGTGCCAGTAGACAGGGAGGTCAGCCCCAGCATTTT. This chain connects TRBV19 to TRBJ1-5; tentative D call: TRBD1 (6 bases). The CDR3 runs 12 residues. From germline, CDR1 is LNHDA and CDR2 SQIVND (reference sequence). Trimming stripped 6 bases from V and 6 bases from J, with 9 bases between.

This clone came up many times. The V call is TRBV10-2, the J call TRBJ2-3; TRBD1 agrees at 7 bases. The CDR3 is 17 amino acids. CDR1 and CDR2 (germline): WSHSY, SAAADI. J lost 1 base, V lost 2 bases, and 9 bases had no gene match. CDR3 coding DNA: TGCGCCAGCAGTGAGCCCAGACAGGGCCAGGGCACAGATACGCAGTATTTT. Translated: CASSEPRQGQGTDTQYF.

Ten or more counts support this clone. CDR3 in amino acids: CASSLGAGVYEAFF. As DNA, the CDR3 is TGTGCCAGCAGCTTAGGGGCGGGGGTCTATGAAGCTTTCTTT. The chain carries TRBV7-6 and TRBJ1-1; D perhaps matches TRBD1 (5 bases). The CDR3 runs to 14 residues. Germline V gene lookup returns CDR1 SGHVS and CDR2 FNYEAQ. Trimming removed 1 base at V and 7 bases at J, with 13 bases between.

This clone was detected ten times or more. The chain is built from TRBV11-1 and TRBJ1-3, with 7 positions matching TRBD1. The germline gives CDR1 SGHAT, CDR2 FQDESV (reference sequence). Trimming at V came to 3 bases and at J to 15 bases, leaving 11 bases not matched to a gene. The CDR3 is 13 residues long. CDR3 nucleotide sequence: TGTGCCAGCAGCTTTGAAGGGGGCGGACCGAGATATTTT. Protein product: CASSFEGGGPRYF.

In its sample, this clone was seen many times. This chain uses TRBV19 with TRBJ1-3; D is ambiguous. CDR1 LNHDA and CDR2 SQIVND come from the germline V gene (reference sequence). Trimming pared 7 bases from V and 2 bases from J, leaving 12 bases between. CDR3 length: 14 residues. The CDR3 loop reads CASIQVSTGNTIYF. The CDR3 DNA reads TGTGCCAGTATTCAGGTTTCGACTGGAAACACCATATATTTT.

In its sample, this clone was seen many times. The CDR3 loop is CSVQGMNTEAFF. The CDR3 DNA reads TGCAGCGTCCAGGGGATGAACACTGAAGCTTTCTTT. The V and J genes are TRBV29-1 and TRBJ1-1, with a weak D call TRBD1 (6 bases). Trimming took off 6 bases at V and 0 bases at J, with 8 bases between the two ends. This CDR3 contains 12 residues. Germline CDR1 and CDR2: SQVTM and ANQGSEA.

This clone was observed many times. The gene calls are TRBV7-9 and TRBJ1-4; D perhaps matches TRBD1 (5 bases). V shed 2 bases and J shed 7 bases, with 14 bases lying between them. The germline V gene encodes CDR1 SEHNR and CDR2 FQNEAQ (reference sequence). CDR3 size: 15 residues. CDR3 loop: CASSLWAGMGEKLFF. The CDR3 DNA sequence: TGTGCCAGCAGCTTATGGGCAGGGATGGGTGAAAAACTGTTTTTT.

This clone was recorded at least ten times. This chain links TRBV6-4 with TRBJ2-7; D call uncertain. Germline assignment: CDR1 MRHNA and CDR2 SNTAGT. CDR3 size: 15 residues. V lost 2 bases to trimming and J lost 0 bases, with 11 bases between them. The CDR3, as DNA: TGTGCCAGCAGTGACGGCAGGAAGAGCTCCTACGAGCAGTACTTC. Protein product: CASSDGRKSSYEQYF.